The 4 T cell receptor beta chains in this list originate from one sample, sequenced in a study of vaccination and CD4 T cells after COVID-19. No antigen has been identified for these receptors. Treatment reported: approximately nine-day PBMC culture with coronavirus spike peptide pools or control peptides (ViraFEST assay). Researchers used the Oncomine TCR Beta short-read assay to sequence DNA from cultured CD4+ T cells. TCRdb itself ran the PCR reads through MiXCR, one entry per CDR3 protein. The profile shows about 12,000 distinct CDR3 sequences, about 47% of them singletons. Sequencing was performed on CD4+ T cells from blood, cultured in vitro. Receptors were obtained from a human donor who had recovered from COVID-19.

This chain connects TRBV6-1 to TRBJ1-2; TRBD1 is a possible D gene (5 bases). Germline V gene sequence: CDR1 MNHNS, CDR2 SASEGT. The CDR3 length is 16 residues. The V gene lost 2 bases and the J gene lost 5 bases, with 18 bases spanning the gap. The CDR3 loop is CASSEIWGGDLYGYTF. CDR3 in DNA: TGTGCCAGCAGTGAAATATGGGGGGGGGACCTTTATGGCTACACCTTC.

The CDR3 here is CSARDGTGGTYEQYF. As DNA, the CDR3 is TGCAGTGCTAGAGATGGGACAGGCGGTACCTACGAGCAGTACTTC. The J gene is TRBJ2-7, the V gene TRBV20-1, with 8 bases fitting TRBD1. The CDR3 totals 15 residues. J lost 2 bases, V lost 0 bases, and 6 bases had no gene match. Looked up from germline, CDR1 is DFQATT and CDR2 is SNEGSKA (reference sequence).

This clonotype was counted a few times. V and J are TRBV15 and TRBJ2-5, with 10 bases fitting TRBD2. With 3 bases clipped from V and 7 bases from J, the junction kept 11 bases outside the gene matches. Germline V lookup: CDR1 LNHNV, CDR2 YYDKDF (reference sequence). The CDR3 spans 16 residues. The CDR3 sequence is CATSSFQRGGSGTQYF. Here the CDR3 DNA reads TGTGCCACCAGCAGTTTTCAGCGGGGGGGATCAGGGACCCAGTACTTC.

The rearrangement uses TRBV10-3 and TRBJ1-5; unclear D gene. The germline gives CDR1 ENHRY, CDR2 SYGVKD. V was trimmed by 0 bases and J by 7 bases, leaving 7 bases between them. The CDR3 contains 13 residues. CDR3 nucleotides: TGTGCCATCAGTGAGTCACCGGACCAGCCCCAGCATTTT. Translation gives CAISESPDQPQHF.